This record looks at one T cell receptor beta chain sequence and its context. The sample comes from a study of control samples from healthy donors and cancer patients. TCRdb's copy holds only in-frame clones and misses some; the assay was immunoSEQ multiplex PCR. This table holds 75,000 to 90,000 clones, about 89% found once. The CDR3 is made up of 13 amino acids. Germline V gives CDR1 MDHEN, CDR2 SYDVKM. V lost 5 bases, J lost 6 bases, and 14 bases lay in between. The rearrangement links TRBV28 to TRBJ2-7; no definite D call. This sequence originates from a man aged 25-45 years in good health. Specimen: blood. The CDR3 reads CASSRGPTPEQYF. The CDR3 DNA sequence: TGTGCCAGCAGTAGAGGACCGACTCCCGAGCAGTACTTC.